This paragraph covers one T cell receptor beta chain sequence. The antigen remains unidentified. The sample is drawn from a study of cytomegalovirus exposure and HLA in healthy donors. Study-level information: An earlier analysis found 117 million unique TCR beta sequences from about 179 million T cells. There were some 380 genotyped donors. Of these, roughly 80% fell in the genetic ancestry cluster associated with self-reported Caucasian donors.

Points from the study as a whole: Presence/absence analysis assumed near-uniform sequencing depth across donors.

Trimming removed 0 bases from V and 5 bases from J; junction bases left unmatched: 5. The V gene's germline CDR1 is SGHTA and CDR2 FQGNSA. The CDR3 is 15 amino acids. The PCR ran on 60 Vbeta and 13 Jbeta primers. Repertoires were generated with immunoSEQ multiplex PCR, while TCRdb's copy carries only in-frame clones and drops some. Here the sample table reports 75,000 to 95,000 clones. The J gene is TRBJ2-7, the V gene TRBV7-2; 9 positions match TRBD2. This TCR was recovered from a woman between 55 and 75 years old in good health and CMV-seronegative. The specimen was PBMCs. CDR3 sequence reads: CASSLAWLAGNEQYF. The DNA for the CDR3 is TGTGCCAGCAGCTTAGCGTGGCTAGCGGGAAACGAGCAGTACTTC.